This T cell receptor (beta chain) was recovered during a study of human T cells and chemical hapten exposure (dated by TCRdb to the early 2020s). Regarding the complete study: For sensitization, 2% DPC in acetone was applied to a roughly 2 cm by roughly 2 cm area of upper inner arm skin. Patch testing was done on the upper back using Finn chambers containing 0.01% DPC, and results were scored after 6 days according to International Contact Dermatitis Research Group standards. The study tracked peripheral blood TCR repertoire changes in vivo during primary and secondary sensitization to the hapten diphenylcyclopropenone (DPC) in alopecia patients. Alopecia areata with under or over 50% scalp involvement, alopecia totalis and alopecia universalis were represented in the patient cohort, which was mostly female. Blood samples were taken from patients before sensitization (week 0) and then at 2, 6 and about 24 weeks after DPC sensitization. Blood for TCR sequencing was provided by twenty-nine alopecia patients at one to four time points (pre-sensitization, 2, 6 and 24 weeks). Libraries were combined into a pool for sequencing, and differences in TCR yield between samples came mainly from small differences in library volumes within the pool. Patients additionally received weekly therapeutic DPC doses to the scalp throughout the approximately 22-week study period. Study-wide conclusions, independent of this receptor: Compared with pre-sensitization or healthy control sets, expanded TCRs formed significantly more large CDR3 similarity clusters, which is consistent with antigen-driven responses. The number of PT1 expanded TCRs positively correlated with patch test score, significant at thresholds 8, 16 and 32 but not 4. The number of TCRs above 1 in 1000 frequency did not change with DPC sensitization; there was no evidence of global repertoire structure alterations. Repeated subsampling changed both the strength of the expansion versus patch-test correlation and the threshold at which the correlation became significant. All patients had alopecia, a presumed autoimmune disease, so their immune response might differ from that of healthy individuals.

Worth noting for this clonotype: It has no known antigen specificity. No per-base quality is available; no much larger clone lies one base away.

The germline V and J ends show losses of 4 bases and 8 bases respectively, and no gene match explains 7 bases of the junction. The CDR3 holds 15 amino acids from the cysteine to the phenylalanine. The read is trimmed to its CDR3 DNA, 45 bases read in frame from base 1. CDR1 and CDR2, looked up from the germline V gene (reference sequence), are MNHNY and SVGAGI. What this sample's time point label stands for: pre-sensitization, week 0. What this sample's treatment or condition label stands for: therapeutic diphenylcyclopropenone sensitization with weekly scalp DPC. Blood at each patch-test visit was drawn before the patch test was applied. Patients were eligible if aged 18 to 70, diagnosed with alopecia and judged suitable for DPC therapy, and pregnant patients were excluded. Total RNA was extracted from unfractionated whole blood collected in Tempus Blood RNA tubes. The library was produced with RACE. For sequencing, a NextSeq 500 was employed. During library preparation, unique molecular identifiers were attached to individual cDNA molecules so that TCRs could be counted quantitatively and reproducibly. For every blood RNA sample, sequencing covered both the TCR alpha and TCR beta chains. In the original analysis: The median number of TCRs per sample was roughly 94,000, ranging from about 20,000 to 750,000. The Decombinator software suite was used to annotate the V, J and CDR3 of the TCR reads. Every sample was subsampled to the same number of TCRs (28,000) for the PS versus PT1 abundance plots. TCRs were defined as expanded if absent before sensitization and observed at least eight times at the 2-week time point. Starting from the raw public reads, TCRdb applied fastp trimming at Q25, assembled clones with MiXCR and retained in-frame beta chains. Entries that share a CDR3 protein sequence are merged under the most common genes and DNA. TCRdb, not the authors, supplied the V and J calls. The table for this sample lists approximately 180,000 distinct CDR3 sequences; roughly 30% of them were counted only once. Roughly 3% of the sample is held by the ten biggest clonotypes.

The sample was whole blood, taken in connection with sensitization to the hapten diphenylcyclopropenone (DPC). This TCR came from a woman under 40 with alopecia areata. Some clones in this sample may be carry-over from other donors' samples. The chain is encoded by TRBV6-6 joined to TRBJ1-6; 8 central nucleotides agree with TRBD1. The CDR3 in this case is CASSSLGQGHSPLHF. The nucleotide sequence reads as follows: TGTGCCAGCAGTTCCCTCGGACAGGGCCATTCACCCCTCCACTTT.